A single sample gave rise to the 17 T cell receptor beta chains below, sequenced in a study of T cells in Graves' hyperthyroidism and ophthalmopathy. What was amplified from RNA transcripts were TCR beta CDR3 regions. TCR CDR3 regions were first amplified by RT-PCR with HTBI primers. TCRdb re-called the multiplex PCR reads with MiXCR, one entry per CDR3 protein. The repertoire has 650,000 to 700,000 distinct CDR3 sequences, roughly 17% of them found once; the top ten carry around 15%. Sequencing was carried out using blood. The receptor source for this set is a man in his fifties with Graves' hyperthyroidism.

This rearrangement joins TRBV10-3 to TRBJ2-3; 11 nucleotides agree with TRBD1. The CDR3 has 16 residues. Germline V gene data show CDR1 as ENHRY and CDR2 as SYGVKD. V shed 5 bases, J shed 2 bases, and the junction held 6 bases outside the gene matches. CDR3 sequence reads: CAISNGDRGITDTQYF. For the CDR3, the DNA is TGTGCCATCAGTAATGGGGACAGGGGGATCACAGATACGCAGTATTTT.

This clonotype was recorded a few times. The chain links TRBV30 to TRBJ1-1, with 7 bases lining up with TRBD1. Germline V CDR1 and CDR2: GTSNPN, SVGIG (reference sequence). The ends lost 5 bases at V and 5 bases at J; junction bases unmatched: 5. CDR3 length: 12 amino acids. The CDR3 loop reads CAWVRQGTEAFF. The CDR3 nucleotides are TGTGCCTGGGTCCGACAGGGTACTGAAGCTTTCTTT. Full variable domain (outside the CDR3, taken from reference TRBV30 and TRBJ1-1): SQTIHQWPATLVQPVGSPLSLECTVEGTSNPNLYWYRQAAGRGLQLLFYSVGIGQISSEVPQNLSASRPQDRQFILSSKKLLLSDSGFYLCAWVRQGTEAFFGQGTRLTVV.

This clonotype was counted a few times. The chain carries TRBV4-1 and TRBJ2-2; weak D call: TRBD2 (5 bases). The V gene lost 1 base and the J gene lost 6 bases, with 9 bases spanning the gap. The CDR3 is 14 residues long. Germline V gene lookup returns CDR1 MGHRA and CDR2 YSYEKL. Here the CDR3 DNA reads TGCGCCAGCAGCCAAGGCCGGGGTCCCGGGGAGCTGTTTTTT. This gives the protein CASSQGRGPGELFF.

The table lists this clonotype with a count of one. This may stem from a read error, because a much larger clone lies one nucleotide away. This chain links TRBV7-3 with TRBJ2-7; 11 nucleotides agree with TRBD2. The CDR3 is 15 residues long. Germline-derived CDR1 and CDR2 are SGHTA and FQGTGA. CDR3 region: CASSNTSGSFYKQYF. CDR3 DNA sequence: TGTGCCAGCAGCAACACTAGCGGGAGTTTCTACAAGCAGTACTTC.

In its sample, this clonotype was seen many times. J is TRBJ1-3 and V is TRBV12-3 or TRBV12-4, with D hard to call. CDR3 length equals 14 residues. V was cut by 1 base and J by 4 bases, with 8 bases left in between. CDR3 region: CASSLGPAGNTIYF. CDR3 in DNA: TGTGCCAGCAGTTTAGGTCCCGCCGGAAACACCATATATTTT.

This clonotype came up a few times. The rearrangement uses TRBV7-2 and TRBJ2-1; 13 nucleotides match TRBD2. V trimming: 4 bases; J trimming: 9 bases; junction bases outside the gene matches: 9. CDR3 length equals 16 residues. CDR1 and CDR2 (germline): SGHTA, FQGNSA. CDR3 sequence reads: CASSSTGLAGVVEQFF. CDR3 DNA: TGTGCCAGCAGCTCCACCGGACTAGCGGGAGTAGTTGAGCAGTTCTTC.

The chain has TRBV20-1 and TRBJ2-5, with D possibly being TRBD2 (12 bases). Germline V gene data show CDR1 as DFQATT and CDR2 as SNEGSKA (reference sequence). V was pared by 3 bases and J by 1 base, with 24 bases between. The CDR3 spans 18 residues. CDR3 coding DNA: TGCAGTGCTAGTTGGGACAGGGGGGGACTAGCGGGCCAAGAGACCCAGTACTTC. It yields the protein CSASWDRGGLAGQETQYF.

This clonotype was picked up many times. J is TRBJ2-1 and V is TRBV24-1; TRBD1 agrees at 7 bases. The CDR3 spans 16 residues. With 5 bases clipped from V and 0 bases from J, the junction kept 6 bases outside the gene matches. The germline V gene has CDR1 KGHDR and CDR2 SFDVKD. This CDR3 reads CATSGATGSSYNEQFF. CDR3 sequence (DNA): TGTGCCACCAGTGGAGCGACAGGGAGCTCCTACAATGAGCAGTTCTTC.

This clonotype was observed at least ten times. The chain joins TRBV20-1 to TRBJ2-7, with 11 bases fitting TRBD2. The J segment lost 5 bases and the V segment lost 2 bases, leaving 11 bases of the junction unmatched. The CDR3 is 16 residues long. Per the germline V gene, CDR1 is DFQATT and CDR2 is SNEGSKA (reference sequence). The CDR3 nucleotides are TGCAGTGCTAGACTTGATACTAGCGGGAGAAAAGACGAGCAGTACTTC. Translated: CSARLDTSGRKDEQYF.

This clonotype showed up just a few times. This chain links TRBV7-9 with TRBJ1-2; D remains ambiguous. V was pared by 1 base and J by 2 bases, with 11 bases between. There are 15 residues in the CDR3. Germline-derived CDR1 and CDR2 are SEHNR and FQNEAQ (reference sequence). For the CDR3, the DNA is TGTGCCAGCAGCTTAGTCTCCCCGGCGAACTATGGCTACACCTTC. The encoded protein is CASSLVSPANYGYTF.

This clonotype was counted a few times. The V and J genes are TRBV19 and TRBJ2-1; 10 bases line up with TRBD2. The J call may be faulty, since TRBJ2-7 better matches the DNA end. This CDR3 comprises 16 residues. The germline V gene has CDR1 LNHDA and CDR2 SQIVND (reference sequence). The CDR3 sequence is CASSIGLAVSYNEQYF. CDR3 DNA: TGTGCCAGTAGTATCGGACTAGCGGTTTCCTACAATGAGCAGTACTTC.

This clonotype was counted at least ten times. CDR3 DNA: TGTGCCAGCGATGGGGCTAGCGGGAGGCAGAGCTCCTACAATGAGCAGTTCTTC. The encoded protein is CASDGASGRQSSYNEQFF. V gene TRBV2 combines with J gene TRBJ2-1; 11 nucleotides align to TRBD2. The CDR3 totals 18 residues. V gave up 8 bases and J gave up 0 bases; unmatched junction bases: 12. The V gene's germline CDR1 is SNHLY and CDR2 FYNNEI.

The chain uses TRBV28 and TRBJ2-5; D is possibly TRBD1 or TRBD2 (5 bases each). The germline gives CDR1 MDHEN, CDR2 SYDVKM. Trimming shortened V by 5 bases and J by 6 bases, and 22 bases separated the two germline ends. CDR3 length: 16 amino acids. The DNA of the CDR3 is TGTGCCAGCAGTATCCCGGGCCCCACCGAGGGGAAGACCCAGTACTTC. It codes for CASSIPGPTEGKTQYF.

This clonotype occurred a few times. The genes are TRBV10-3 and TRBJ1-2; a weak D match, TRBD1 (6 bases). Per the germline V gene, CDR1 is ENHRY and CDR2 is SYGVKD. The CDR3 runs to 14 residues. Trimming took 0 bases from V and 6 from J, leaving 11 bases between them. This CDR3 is CAISESTGNHGYTF. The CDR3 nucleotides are TGTGCCATCAGTGAGTCTACAGGGAATCATGGCTACACCTTC.

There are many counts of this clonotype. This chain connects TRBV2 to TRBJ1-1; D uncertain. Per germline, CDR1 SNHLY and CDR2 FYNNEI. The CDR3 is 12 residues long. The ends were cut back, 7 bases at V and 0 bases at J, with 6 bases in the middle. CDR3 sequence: CASMEMNTEAFF. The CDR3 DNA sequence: TGTGCCAGCATGGAAATGAACACTGAAGCTTTCTTT. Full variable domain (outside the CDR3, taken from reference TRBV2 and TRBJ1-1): EPEVTQTPSHQVTQMGQEVILRCVPISNHLYFYWYRQILGQKVEFLVSFYNNEISEKSEIFDDQFSVERPDGSNFTLKIRSTKLEDSAMYFCASMEMNTEAFFGQGTRLTVV.

The chain's CDR3 is CSARRQGDVTGELFF. CDR3 bases: TGCAGTGCTAGGCGGCAGGGGGACGTAACCGGGGAGCTGTTTTTT. The chain employs TRBV20-1 and TRBJ2-2; 7 nucleotides agree with TRBD1. With V trimmed by 3 bases and J by 5 bases, 9 bases remained unmatched. This CDR3 is 15 amino acids long. Germline V gives CDR1 DFQATT, CDR2 SNEGSKA (reference sequence).

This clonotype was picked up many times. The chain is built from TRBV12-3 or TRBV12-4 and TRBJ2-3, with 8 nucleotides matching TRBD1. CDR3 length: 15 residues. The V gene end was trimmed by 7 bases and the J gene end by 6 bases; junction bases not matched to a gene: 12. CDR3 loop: CASTTGGGRGDTQYF. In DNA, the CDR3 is TGTGCCAGCACCACAGGGGGAGGTCGCGGGGATACGCAGTATTTT.